Here is one T cell receptor beta chain with its context. No antigen is known for it. Only in-frame clones appear in the TCRdb table, and some are missing; sequencing was by immunoSEQ multiplex PCR. The sample lists fewer than 1 million clones; 95% to 97% were seen once. The data originate from a study of shared clonotypes between healthy human individuals. Whole-study findings and limits: Naive subsets typically showed greater estimated richness than memory subsets.

Naive CD8 isolation took CD45RO-negative cells positively selected for CCR7 and excluded terminally differentiated effector memory CD45RA+ cells. The sample taken for sequencing was naive CD8+ T cells sorted from blood. The receptor's source is a young man in good health.

CDR3 region: CASSPTPSAGSYNEQFF. The CDR3 DNA sequence: TGCGCCAGCAGCCCCACCCCCTCAGCGGGATCCTACAATGAGCAGTTCTTC. The chain recombines TRBV4-1 with TRBJ2-1; 7 bases align to TRBD2. V shed 4 bases and J 1 base; nucleotides not matched to a gene: 10. Germline CDR1 reads MGHRA; CDR2 reads YSYEKL. The CDR3 runs 17 residues.